The 11 T cell receptor beta chains below were found in one sample sequenced in a study of shared clonotypes between healthy human individuals. Clones were read by immunoSEQ multiplex PCR, and TCRdb kept only the in-frame ones, dropping some. The table shows 2,500,000 or so clones, with roughly 93% occurring only once. Material: naive CD4+ T cells from PBMCs. Subset: CD45RA+ positively selected. The receptors derive from a young man in good health. Some clones in this sample may be carry-over from other donors' samples.

This clone was seen just once. The J gene is TRBJ2-3, the V gene TRBV30; perhaps D is TRBD1 or TRBD2 (5 bases each). The CDR3 runs 14 residues. Between the trimmed V and J ends, which lost 7 bases and 5 bases, there was a span of 19 bases. Germline CDR1 GTSNPN, CDR2 SVGIG (reference sequence). The chain's CDR3 is CASPSRDGLDTQYF. The CDR3 DNA reads as TGTGCCTCCCCGAGCAGGGACGGGTTAGATACGCAGTATTTT.

The count of this clone is one. Other nucleotide sequences in the sample specify the same CDR3. This chain joins TRBV28 and TRBJ2-3; TRBD2 agrees at 11 bases. Trimming removed 2 bases from V and 3 bases from J; junction bases left unmatched: 1. The germline CDR1 and CDR2 sequences are MDHEN and SYDVKM. The CDR3 runs to 15 residues. CDR3 DNA sequence: TGTGCCAGCAGTTTAACTAGCGGGAGAACAGATACGCAGTATTTT. Protein: CASSLTSGRTDTQYF.

The rearrangement joins TRBV14 to TRBJ2-5; weak D call: TRBD2 (5 bases). V shed 3 bases and J shed 3 bases, with 11 bases lying between them. The CDR3 length is 14 residues. Germline CDR1 reads SGHDN; CDR2 reads FVKESK. The CDR3 reads CASSHRLAEETQYF. The CDR3 bases are TGTGCCAGCAGCCACAGGCTAGCCGAAGAGACCCAGTACTTC.

The chain recombines TRBV28 with TRBJ1-5; no reliable D call. V was trimmed by 0 bases and J by 3 bases, leaving 12 bases between them. The CDR3 loop spans 16 amino acids. Germline assignment: CDR1 MDHEN and CDR2 SYDVKM. The CDR3 nucleotides read TGTGCCAGCAGTTTATGGAAGGCAGCCTTCAATCAGCCCCAGCATTTT. Its protein product is CASSLWKAAFNQPQHF. The whole variable domain, filled in from reference TRBV28 and TRBJ1-5, reads DVKVTQSSRYLVKRTGEKVFLECVQDMDHENMFWYRQDPGLGLRLIYFSYDVKMKEKGDIPEGYSVSREKKERFSLILESASTNQTSMYLCASSLWKAAFNQPQHFGDGTRLSIL.

This chain uses TRBV5-4 with TRBJ2-7; 13 bases agree with TRBD2. The germline V gene encodes CDR1 SGHNT and CDR2 YYREEE (reference sequence). V was clipped by 4 bases and J by 5 bases; unmatched bases: 6. The CDR3 extends over 15 amino acids. The chain's CDR3 is CASSSRTSGSNEQYF. The CDR3 bases are TGTGCCAGCAGCAGTCGGACTAGCGGGAGTAACGAGCAGTACTTC.

In DNA, the CDR3 is TGCGCCAGCAGCCAAGACAGGGGGTTTACCTACGAGCAGTACTTC. Encoded protein: CASSQDRGFTYEQYF. The chain employs TRBV4-1 and TRBJ2-7; 7 positions match TRBD1. The ends lost 0 bases at V and 2 bases at J; junction bases unmatched: 4. The CDR3 runs to 15 residues. Germline V gene data show CDR1 as MGHRA and CDR2 as YSYEKL.

This clone showed up many times. The chain employs TRBV11-2 and TRBJ1-2; D not certain. The length of the CDR3 is 17 residues. Between the trimmed V and J ends, which lost 0 bases and 2 bases, there was a span of 16 bases. Germline V gene data show CDR1 as SGHAT and CDR2 as FQNNGV. CDR3: CASSLDPLPSSNYGYTF. The CDR3 DNA reads as TGTGCCAGCAGCTTAGACCCCTTACCCTCATCGAACTATGGCTACACCTTC. The full variable domain, its missing parts supplied by reference TRBV11-2 and TRBJ1-2, is EAGVAQSPRYKIIEKRQSVAFWCNPISGHATLYWYQQILGQGPKLLIQFQNNGVVDDSQLPKDRFSAERLKGVDSTLKIQPAKLEDSAVYLCASSLDPLPSSNYGYTFGSGTRLTVV.

About this clone itself: This same CDR3 is encoded by further DNA sequences in the sample. The chain carries TRBV27 and TRBJ1-4; TRBD1 is a possible D gene (5 bases). This CDR3 spans 14 amino acids. Between the trimmed V and J ends, which lost 1 base and 4 bases, there was a span of 7 bases. Germline loops: CDR1 MNHEY, CDR2 SMNVEV (reference sequence). CDR3 region: CASSLWGSNEKLFF. The CDR3 DNA reads TGTGCCAGCAGTTTATGGGGGAGTAATGAAAAACTGTTTTTT.

The chain couples TRBV11-2 to TRBJ2-1; D unclear. The germline V and J ends were trimmed by 1 base and 4 bases, with 8 bases remaining between them. The germline gives CDR1 SGHAT, CDR2 FQNNGV. The CDR3 is made up of 14 amino acids. The CDR3 here is CASSLGSPYNEQFF. CDR3 nucleotide sequence: TGTGCCAGCAGCTTAGGGTCACCATACAATGAGCAGTTCTTC. Variable domain in full (rest from reference TRBV11-2 and TRBJ2-1): EAGVAQSPRYKIIEKRQSVAFWCNPISGHATLYWYQQILGQGPKLLIQFQNNGVVDDSQLPKDRFSAERLKGVDSTLKIQPAKLEDSAVYLCASSLGSPYNEQFFGPGTRLTVL.

V is TRBV7-6 and J is TRBJ2-2, with a weak D call TRBD2 (6 bases). The CDR3 extends over 14 amino acids. V lost 1 base, J lost 8 bases, and 11 bases lay in between. CDR1 and CDR2 (germline): SGHVS, FNYEAQ. The CDR3 region has the DNA TGTGCCAGCAGCTTAGGACCGGGAGCTGGGGAGCTGTTTTTT. Translation gives CASSLGPGAGELFF.

Note on this clone: Different DNA sequences within this sample yield the same CDR3. The chain has TRBV5-1 and TRBJ2-1; D is ambiguous. Germline V lookup: CDR1 SGHRS, CDR2 YFSETQ. V dropped 0 bases and J dropped 4 bases, with 5 bases sitting between them. This CDR3 contains 13 residues. The CDR3: CASSLGDYNEQFF. In DNA form, the CDR3 reads TGCGCCAGCAGCTTGGGGGATTACAATGAGCAGTTCTTC.